This section outlines one TCR beta chain sequence together with its context. In the PCR, 60 Vbeta and 13 Jbeta primers were used. Profiled with immunoSEQ multiplex PCR; TCRdb holds only in-frame clones, not every one. The sample comprises just over 200,000 clones, around 64% of which are singletons, and about 3% rests with the top ten. The data are from a study of cytomegalovirus exposure and HLA in healthy donors. V was cut by 5 bases and J by 0 bases, with 20 bases left in between. Germline lookup yields CDR1 SGHAT and CDR2 FQNNGV. The CDR3 covers 18 residues. What was sequenced was PBMCs. This clonotype was sampled from a man aged 35 to 55 in good health and CMV-seropositive. The chain joins TRBV11-2 to TRBJ2-4; D call uncertain. In DNA form, the CDR3 reads TGTGCCAGCAGCCCGACACCCGACATCGAGCTAGCCAAAAACATTCAGTACTTC. Its translation: CASSPTPDIELAKNIQYF.